This entry describes one T cell receptor (beta chain). Its antigen is unidentified. This entry comes from a study of T cells expressing NK-cell markers. Whole-study context: Beta-chain profiling covered CD3+CD56+NKG2C+, CD3+CD56+NKG2C- and CD3+CD56-NKG2C+ sorted subsets.

Each CDR3 protein gets one entry in TCRdb, which reprocessed the 5' RACE reads and gives no DNA. Its clone listing holds approximately 170,000 distinct CDR3 sequences. CDR3 length: 11 amino acids. Germline CDR1 is MNHEY and CDR2 is SMNVEV (reference sequence). Study outcomes and limitations: These clonotypes also led the CD3+CD56-NKG2C+ fraction in a handful of donors. Questions lingered over whether expanded NKG2C+ T cell clones were HCMV-specific.

The chain combines TRBV27 with TRBJ2-1; TCRdb's D call of TRBD1 is untestable without DNA. The sequenced sample was blood T cells: a sorted CD56 or NKG2C T cell subset, CD4+ or CD8+ T cells, or bulk PBMC T cells (not recorded which). The TCR was taken from a man aged 18-75 years in good health. CDR3 sequence reads: CASSFGTRAFF.